The T cell receptor beta chain described here comes from a study of read filtering for tumor transcriptome and immune sequencing. The wider study: R-ISS stage counts were roughly 8 for I, more than 15 for II, six or seven for III. Study-wide results and limits: About 80% of IR-seq clonotypes had a single read, yet these held roughly 3.8% of reads.

The library was built from roughly 400 ng RNA with molecular barcoded adaptors for alpha/delta and beta/gamma chains. TCRdb used MiXCR to reprocess the reads, holding one entry per CDR3 protein. The sample records fewer than 150,000 distinct CDR3 sequences, roughly 13% being singletons. This CDR3 has 12 residues. V lost 5 bases, J lost 7 bases, and 7 bases stayed unmatched. Germline V gene lookup returns CDR1 DFQATT and CDR2 SNEGSKA (reference sequence). On this clonotype: What it binds is unknown. With a much larger clone just one base away, this may be a read error.

The TCR was taken from a donor aged 40 or over with multiple myeloma. Material: a population of CD138-negative cells sorted from bone marrow. The chain joins TRBV20-1 to TRBJ2-7; TRBD1 matches at 8 bases. The DNA of the CDR3 is TGCAGTGCTGGGGGACAGGTGGAAGAGCAGTACTTC. It specifies CSAGGQVEEQYF.